Listed below are T cell receptor beta chains from one sample, sequenced in a study of cytomegalovirus exposure and HLA in healthy donors. The table came from immunoSEQ multiplex PCR; TCRdb's copy has only in-frame clones and leaves some out. The data contain 100,000 to 150,000 clones, about 80% of them seen just once; the ten biggest clones take up under 3%. The specimen sequenced was PBMCs. The source of these receptors is a man between 25 and 39 years old in good health and CMV-seronegative. The CDR3 runs from the conserved cysteine through the conserved F or W. A D gene is named only where the DNA matches it firmly. Only part of the rows carry a size: once, few, many, or a class if the clone is expanded.

CDR3	DNA	V	size	D	J
CASSHLAGALFANEQFF	TGTGCCAGCAGCCATCTAGCGGGAGCTCTGTTTGCCAATGAGCAGTTCTTC	TRBV5-4	NA	TRBD2	TRBJ2-1
CASSEAGTGELFF	TGTGCCAGTAGCGAGGCAGGGACCGGGGAGCTGTTTTTT	TRBV19	NA	NA	TRBJ2-2
CASSPQGYEQYF	TGTGCCAGCAGCCCACAGGGGTACGAGCAGTACTTC	TRBV14	NA	TRBD1	TRBJ2-7
CASSVARDSGEQYF	TGTGCCAGCAGCGTAGCCCGTGATAGCGGCGAGCAGTACTTC	TRBV9	NA	NA	TRBJ2-7
CASRAPTGSGELFF	TGTGCCAGCAGGGCACCAACAGGGTCCGGGGAGCTGTTTTTT	TRBV7-9	NA	NA	TRBJ2-2
CAWSGAGGPRQYF	TGTGCCTGGAGTGGAGCGGGAGGGCCGCGGCAGTACTTC	TRBV30	NA	TRBD2	TRBJ2-7
CASMIGVNTEAFF	TGTGCCAGTATGATAGGAGTGAACACTGAAGCTTTCTTT	TRBV19	NA	NA	TRBJ1-1
CASRKTAFHEQYF	TGTGCCAGCAGGAAGACAGCTTTTCACGAGCAGTACTTC	TRBV28	NA	NA	TRBJ2-7
CASSEAQKSQPQHF	TGTGCCAGCAGTGAAGCACAAAAAAGTCAGCCCCAGCATTTT	TRBV2	NA	NA	TRBJ1-5
CASSPSPAPSYEQYF	TGTGCCAGCAGCCCATCTCCCGCGCCGAGCTACGAGCAGTACTTC	TRBV7-6	NA	NA	TRBJ2-7
CASSLDTGGYEQYF	TGTGCCAGCAGCTTAGATACCGGGGGGTACGAGCAGTACTTC	TRBV7-2	NA	TRBD2	TRBJ2-7
CASSGRTGGTEAFF	TGTGCCAGCAGTGGACGGACAGGGGGCACTGAAGCTTTCTTT	TRBV27	NA	TRBD1	TRBJ1-1
CASGHYRGGIVDEQYF	TGTGCCAGCGGACACTACAGGGGTGGGATCGTCGACGAGCAGTACTTC	TRBV5-6	once	TRBD1	TRBJ2-7
CASSGGGKISGANVLTF	TGTGCCAGCAGTGGCGGGGGGAAGATATCTGGGGCCAACGTCCTGACTTTC	TRBV11-3	NA	TRBD2	TRBJ2-6
CASSQHESSGNTIYF	TGCGCCAGCAGCCAACACGAGAGCTCTGGAAACACCATATATTTT	TRBV4-3	few	NA	TRBJ1-3
CASSLPGTSVTGELFF	TGTGCCAGTAGTCTCCCGGGGACTAGCGTCACCGGGGAGCTGTTTTTT	TRBV19	NA	TRBD2	TRBJ2-2
CATRERPRGEQFF	TGTGCCACCAGGGAGCGCCCCCGCGGTGAGCAGTTCTTC	TRBV15	NA	NA	TRBJ2-1
CASSLESGQGVPDTQYF	TGTGCCAGCAGCTTGGAGAGTGGACAGGGGGTCCCAGATACGCAGTATTTT	TRBV5-5	NA	TRBD1	TRBJ2-3
CASSLNRGGGYTF	TGTGCCAGCAGCCTTAACCGGGGGGGTGGCTACACCTTC	TRBV27	NA	NA	TRBJ1-2
CASSQVITFRDTEAFF	TGTGCCAGCAGCCAGGTCATAACCTTTCGGGACACTGAAGCTTTCTTT	TRBV4-2	few	NA	TRBJ1-1
CASSLSGLAYEQYF	TGTGCCAGCAGCTTATCCGGACTAGCCTACGAGCAGTACTTC	TRBV7-2	NA	TRBD2	TRBJ2-7
CAWTIDAAGNTIYF	TGTGCCTGGACCATTGACGCGGCTGGAAACACCATATATTTT	TRBV30	few	NA	TRBJ1-3
CASSVARENYGYTF	TGTGCCAGCAGCGTAGCTCGAGAGAACTATGGCTACACCTTC	TRBV9	NA	NA	TRBJ1-2
CASSYSGGQGDSGNTIYF	TGTGCCAGCAGTTACTCGGGGGGACAGGGGGACTCTGGAAACACCATATATTTT	TRBV6-7	NA	TRBD1	TRBJ1-3
CASSTGTQETQYF	TGTGCCAGCAGTACCGGGACTCAAGAGACCCAGTACTTC	TRBV7-3	NA	NA	TRBJ2-5
CAGEGLGGADTQYF	TGTGCCGGAGAAGGACTAGGAGGGGCAGATACGCAGTATTTT	TRBV30	NA	TRBD2	TRBJ2-3
CASSPPGYYGYPF	TGTGCCAGCAGTCCCCCAGGGTACTATGGCTACCCCTTC	TRBV7-9	NA	NA	TRBJ1-2